Listed here are 25 T cell receptor beta chains from one sample, sequenced in a study of a mutant IDH1 vaccine in newly diagnosed glioma (dated by TCRdb to the early 2020s). The time point label, as the study defines it: week 47, end of study. A 20-mer mutant IDH1 peptide at 300 micrograms in Montanide made up each vaccine dose, which was injected subcutaneously together with topical imiquimod. No antigen is known for these receptors. The library was generated by the immunoSEQ multiplex PCR assay. TCRdb mirrors the immuneACCESS table, restricted to in-frame sequences. Some clones are absent from its copies; in checked studies, under half trace to an unresolved V gene, and the reason for the others is unknown. This sample has about 10,000 clones in its table, and roughly four fifths of those were observed once. Roughly 18% of the sample is held by the ten biggest clonotypes. The specimen comprised PBMCs, sampled from a glioma patient whose treatment included an IDH1 peptide vaccine. The origin of the receptors is a man younger than 40 with glioma.

This chain uses TRBV7-7 with TRBJ2-2; D unresolved. Germline CDR1 SSHAT, CDR2 FNYEAQ (reference sequence). CDR3 size: 13 residues. The V end was cut by 5 bases, the J end by 0 bases, with 4 bases between. The CDR3 spells CASSGSNTGELFF. In DNA, the CDR3 is TGTGCCAGCAGCGGTTCGAACACCGGGGAGCTGTTTTTT. Together with reference TRBV7-7 and TRBJ2-2, the CDR3 gives the full variable domain: GAGVSQSPRYKVTKRGQDVTLRCDPISSHATLYWYQQALGQGPEFLTYFNYEAQPDKSGLPSDRFSAERPEGSISTLTIQRTEQRDSAMYRCASSGSNTGELFFGEGSRLTVL.

The chain carries TRBV5-1 and TRBJ2-3; unclear D gene. This CDR3 is 17 amino acids long. The germline V gene encodes CDR1 SGHRS and CDR2 YFSETQ. The V gene lost 0 bases and the J gene lost 0 bases, with 14 bases spanning the gap. CDR3 DNA: TGCGCCAGCAGCTTGGGTTCGGCGGTGTCTAGCACAGATACGCAGTATTTT. Protein product: CASSLGSAVSSTDTQYF.

The rearrangement links TRBV5-1 to TRBJ2-5, with 7 bases lining up with TRBD1. The germline CDR1 and CDR2 sequences are SGHRS and YFSETQ. The CDR3 sequence is 15 residues long. J lost 1 base, V lost 4 bases, and 7 bases had no gene match. The CDR3 is CASSRDRVGQETQYF. The CDR3 DNA reads as TGCGCCAGCAGCCGCGACAGGGTAGGCCAAGAGACCCAGTACTTC.

Comment on this clone: Other DNA sequences of this sample code for an identical CDR3. The chain employs TRBV27 and TRBJ2-3, with D unclear. Germline CDR1 MNHEY, CDR2 SMNVEV (reference sequence). V shed 6 bases and J shed 5 bases, with 6 bases lying between them. The CDR3 contains 11 residues. CDR3 sequence (DNA): TGTGCCAGCAGCCTAGGAGATACGCAGTATTTT. As protein: CASSLGDTQYF.

The V and J genes are TRBV7-2 and TRBJ1-2, with 10 positions matching TRBD1. Germline assignment: CDR1 SGHTA and CDR2 FQGNSA. The CDR3 has 19 amino acids. V shed 6 bases, J shed 8 bases, and the junction held 24 bases outside the gene matches. CDR3 amino acids: CASRLGSSGTGAENRGYTF. The CDR3, as DNA: TGTGCCAGCAGGCTAGGGTCCTCCGGGACAGGGGCCGAGAACCGGGGCTACACCTTC.

The V and J genes are TRBV7-2 and TRBJ2-4; tentative D call: TRBD2 (6 bases). The CDR3 totals 14 residues. Deletions cut 1 base from V and 7 bases from J, with 11 bases between. From germline, CDR1 is SGHTA and CDR2 FQGNSA. CDR3 residues: CASSLGGDENIQYF. The CDR3 DNA reads as TGTGCCAGCAGCTTAGGGGGGGATGAGAACATTCAGTACTTC.

V is TRBV12-5 and J is TRBJ1-1; D ambiguous. Trimming removed 1 base from V and 7 bases from J, with 10 bases in between. The germline V gene encodes CDR1 LGHNT and CDR2 FRNRAP. The CDR3 extends over 13 amino acids. CDR3 sequence (DNA): TGTGCTAGTGGTTTGGGCTCAACCGTTGAAGCTTTCTTT. It translates to CASGLGSTVEAFF.

The V and J genes are TRBV29-1 and TRBJ2-7; D might be TRBD1 or TRBD2, each matching 6 bases. Germline V lookup: CDR1 SQVTM, CDR2 ANQGSEA. V lost 6 bases, J lost 0 bases, and 12 bases lay in between. The CDR3 contains 13 residues. CDR3 DNA: TGCAGCGTGGGGGGCGAACTCTCCTACGAGCAGTACTTC. Its translation is CSVGGELSYEQYF.

V gene TRBV7-9 combines with J gene TRBJ2-7; tentatively, D is TRBD1 (6 bases). This CDR3 is 13 amino acids long. Trimming took 10 bases from V and 0 from J, leaving 13 bases between them. Germline V gene data show CDR1 as SEHNR and CDR2 as FQNEAQ (reference sequence). For the CDR3, the DNA is TGTGCCACTAGACAGGACAGCTCCTACGAGCAGTACTTC. Protein: CATRQDSSYEQYF.

DNA for the CDR3: TGTGCCAGCAGCCCCGGGACAGGGGTCGGCTACACCTTC. Its translation is CASSPGTGVGYTF. The gene calls are TRBV6-4 and TRBJ1-2, with 10 bases lining up with TRBD1. V lost 6 bases, J lost 8 bases, and 6 bases stayed unmatched. Germline V gene lookup returns CDR1 MRHNA and CDR2 SNTAGT. The CDR3 spans 13 residues.

The V call is TRBV4-1, the J call TRBJ2-7; TRBD2 matches at 14 bases. Germline values: CDR1 MGHRA, CDR2 YSYEKL. This CDR3 has 16 residues. Unmatched junction bases numbered 2, after V lost 2 bases and J lost 2 bases. In nucleotides, the CDR3 is TGCGCCAGCAGCCAACGACTAGCGGGAGGGCCCTACGAGCAGTACTTC. As protein: CASSQRLAGGPYEQYF.

The genes are TRBV7-6 and TRBJ1-1; D not certain. Trimming took off 5 bases at V and 7 bases at J, with 14 bases between the two ends. This CDR3 contains 13 residues. Germline values: CDR1 SGHVS, CDR2 FNYEAQ. This CDR3 reads CASSPRSGGEAFF. Here the CDR3 DNA reads TGTGCCAGCAGCCCCCGTTCCGGAGGTGAAGCTTTCTTT. Full variable domain (rest looked up from reference TRBV7-6 and TRBJ1-1): GAGVSQSPRYKVTKRGQDVALRCDPISGHVSLYWYRQALGQGPEFLTYFNYEAQQDKSGLPNDRFSAERPEGSISTLTIQRTEQRDSAMYRCASSPRSGGEAFFGQGTRLTVV.

The CDR3 sequence: CASGGLAGFNTGELFF. Written as DNA, the CDR3 is TGTGCCAGCGGCGGACTAGCGGGGTTTAACACCGGGGAGCTGTTTTTT. The chain combines TRBV27 with TRBJ2-2; 12 bases align to TRBD2. V was pared by 8 bases and J by 2 bases, with 6 bases of the junction left unmatched. Germline loops: CDR1 MNHEY, CDR2 SMNVEV (reference sequence). This CDR3 has 16 residues.

Only one count was recorded for this clone. The chain recombines TRBV5-1 with TRBJ1-1, with 7 bases matching TRBD1. CDR1 and CDR2 from the germline V gene are SGHRS and YFSETQ. Losses at the gene ends were 4 bases for V and 2 bases for J; bases not matched to a gene: 5. This CDR3 has 14 residues. The CDR3 reads CASSTGTANTEAFF. For the CDR3, the DNA is TGCGCCAGCAGCACCGGGACAGCAAACACTGAAGCTTTCTTT.

This clone was found a few times. This rearrangement joins TRBV30 to TRBJ1-1; possible D gene TRBD1, 5 bases. The germline V gene encodes CDR1 GTSNPN and CDR2 SVGIG (reference sequence). The CDR3 loop spans 11 amino acids. Trimming stripped 7 bases from V and 4 bases from J, with 10 bases between. This CDR3 is CASDRGTEAFF. The CDR3 DNA is TGTGCCTCTGACAGAGGCACTGAAGCTTTCTTT. Supplemented by reference TRBV30 and TRBJ1-1, the full variable domain reads SQTIHQWPATLVQPVGSPLSLECTVEGTSNPNLYWYRQAAGRGLQLLFYSVGIGQISSEVPQNLSASRPQDRQFILSSKKLLLSDSGFYLCASDRGTEAFFGQGTRLTVV.

The J gene is TRBJ1-6, the V gene TRBV12-5; 10 bases match TRBD1. Germline loops: CDR1 LGHNT, CDR2 FRNRAP. The V gene end was trimmed by 3 bases and the J gene end by 3 bases; junction bases not matched to a gene: 5. The CDR3 extends over 17 amino acids. The CDR3 loop reads CASGFQTGGFYNSPLHF. CDR3 DNA: TGTGCTAGTGGTTTCCAGACAGGGGGCTTCTATAATTCACCCCTCCACTTT.

V gene TRBV27 combines with J gene TRBJ1-2; D perhaps matches TRBD1 (5 bases). CDR3 length equals 13 residues. The V end lost 4 bases, the J end lost 6 bases, and 12 bases lay between the germline ends. Per germline, CDR1 MNHEY and CDR2 SMNVEV (reference sequence). The CDR3 loop is CASSSTAEDGYTF. The CDR3 DNA follows: TGTGCCAGCAGTTCGACAGCAGAGGATGGCTACACCTTC.

In its sample, this clone was seen a few times. The chain carries TRBV7-9 and TRBJ2-7; D gene ambiguous. Germline loops: CDR1 SEHNR, CDR2 FQNEAQ (reference sequence). This CDR3 is 11 amino acids long. V was shortened by 4 bases and J by 4 bases, with 5 bases between the two germline ends. The CDR3 DNA reads as TGTGCCAGCAGCTCACTTTACGAGCAGTACTTC. The encoded protein is CASSSLYEQYF.

The rearrangement joins TRBV7-8 to TRBJ2-6, with TRBD1 identical over 7 bases. CDR3 length: 16 amino acids. V trimming: 5 bases; J trimming: 2 bases; junction bases outside the gene matches: 6. CDR1 SGHVS and CDR2 FQNEAQ come from the germline V gene. CDR3 sequence (DNA): TGTGCCAGCAGCCCGATTGGGACAGCTGGGGCCAACGTCCTGACTTTC. This sequence encodes CASSPIGTAGANVLTF. The full variable domain, completed using reference TRBV7-8 and TRBJ2-6, is GAGVSQSPRYKVAKRGQDVALRCDPISGHVSLFWYQQALGQGPEFLTYFQNEAQLDKSGLPSDRFFAERPEGSVSTLKIQRTQQEDSAVYLCASSPIGTAGANVLTFGAGSRLTVL.

This chain links TRBV5-1 with TRBJ2-2; the match to TRBD1 covers 12 bases. The germline gives CDR1 SGHRS, CDR2 YFSETQ. The V and J ends lost 4 bases and 8 bases, in that order; junction bases with no gene match: 12. This CDR3 region has 17 residues. CDR3 in DNA: TGCGCCAGCAGCCCCTCCGGGACAGGGGGCTTCGGGGGGGAGCTGTTTTTT. Encoded protein: CASSPSGTGGFGGELFF.

The V call is TRBV12-1, the J call TRBJ2-7; the table's TRBD2 call for D was not verified on the DNA. TRBV12-1 counts as a pseudogene. The CDR3 is made up of 15 amino acids. Here the CDR3 reads CASSCGREGSYEQYF. Here the CDR3 DNA reads TGTGCCAGCAGCTGCGGGAGGGAGGGATCCTACGAGCAGTACTTC.

This clone is a singleton in its sample. The V gene is TRBV30, the J gene TRBJ1-2; D is uncertain. Germline lookup yields CDR1 GTSNPN and CDR2 SVGIG (reference sequence). The CDR3 is made up of 13 amino acids. Trimming removed 2 bases at V and 0 bases at J, with 7 bases between. The CDR3 is CAWSPGPNYGYTF. The CDR3 nucleotides are TGTGCCTGGAGTCCGGGCCCTAACTATGGCTACACCTTC.

The V and J genes are TRBV30 and TRBJ1-2; D unclear. The germline gives CDR1 GTSNPN, CDR2 SVGIG (reference sequence). V lost 2 bases and J lost 0, with 7 bases in between. This CDR3 spans 13 amino acids. CDR3 in amino acids: CAWSQSTNYGYTF. The CDR3 bases are TGTGCCTGGAGTCAATCAACTAACTATGGCTACACCTTC.

This chain connects TRBV6-5 to TRBJ2-1, with D tentatively TRBD2 (7 bases). The V gene lost 2 bases and the J gene lost 2 bases, with 13 bases spanning the gap. CDR1 is MNHEY, CDR2 SVGAGI, per germline. The CDR3 extends over 16 amino acids. The DNA for the CDR3 is TGTGCCAGCAGTTACATCGGGGAGGGGGCCTACAATGAGCAGTTCTTC. Translation: CASSYIGEGAYNEQFF.

Concerning this clone: A junction end diverges from the germline sequence, so it may reflect a read error. In DNA form, the CDR3 reads TGTGCCAGCAGTCTATCTACCTTCTACGAGCAGTACTTC. This encodes CASSLSTFYEQYF. The chain carries TRBV27 and TRBJ2-7; D unclear. This CDR3 spans 13 amino acids. Germline-derived CDR1 and CDR2 are MNHEY and SMNVEV (reference sequence).